Listed below are T cell receptor beta chains from one sample, sequenced in a study of somatic mutations in cytotoxic T cells in rheumatoid arthritis. Produced via immunoSEQ multiplex PCR; TCRdb's table is partial and in-frame only. The repertoire includes approximately 13,000 clones, more than 60% of them detected once, and more than 15% sits in the top ten. The sequenced sample was CD8+ T cells sorted from blood. These receptors all come from an adult with rheumatoid arthritis. Both conserved end residues are part of each CDR3. The D gene is left open where the match is weak. Clone size, where shown, is once, few, many, or a class for clones that have expanded.

CASSLATRNEQFF TGTGCCAGCAGTTTGGCAACGAGGAATGAGCAGTTCTTC 13 NA TRBV27 once TRBJ2-1
CASITRWNTGELFF TGTGCCAGCATAACCCGGTGGAACACCGGGGAGCTGTTTTTT 14 NA TRBV2 NA TRBJ2-2
CASRFRENPSSYNEQFF TGTGCCAGCAGATTCCGGGAGAACCCGAGCTCCTACAATGAGCAGTTCTTC 17 NA TRBV28 NA TRBJ2-1
CASRSGGANEQFF TGTGCCAGCCGCAGCGGGGGGGCTAATGAGCAGTTCTTC 13 TRBD2 TRBV7-9 NA TRBJ2-1
CATGRGASLYEQYF TGTGCCACCGGGAGGGGGGCGTCCCTCTACGAGCAGTACTTC 14 TRBD2 TRBV27 NA TRBJ2-7
CARETGGAGGEAFF TGTGCCAGAGAGACAGGGGGCGCAGGGGGTGAAGCTTTCTTT 14 TRBD1 TRBV2 NA TRBJ1-1
CASSSKDRGGEKLFF TGTGCCAGCAGTTCCAAGGACAGGGGTGGGGAAAAACTGTTTTTT 15 TRBD1 TRBV6-5 NA TRBJ1-4
CASSDFGITGELFF TGTGCCAGCAGTGATTTTGGGATTACCGGGGAGCTGTTTTTT 14 NA TRBV2 NA TRBJ2-2
CASSLAGQGVEAFF TGTGCCAGCAGCTTAGCAGGACAGGGGGTTGAAGCTTTCTTT 14 TRBD1 TRBV7-9 NA TRBJ1-1
CASSLVGGGAPDTQYF TGTGCCAGCAGTTTAGTAGGCGGGGGGGCACCAGATACGCAGTATTTT 16 TRBD2 TRBV28 once TRBJ2-3
CASSDSSSYEQYF TGTGCCAGCAGTGACAGTAGCTCCTACGAGCAGTACTTC 13 NA TRBV9 few TRBJ2-7
CASSLGEALVYGYTF TGCGCCAGCAGCTTGGGAGAGGCCCTAGTCTATGGCTACACCTTC 15 NA TRBV5-1 NA TRBJ1-2
CASRARENSPLHF TGCGCCAGCAGAGCCAGAGAAAATTCACCCCTCCACTTT 13 NA TRBV10-1 medium-sized TRBJ1-6
CASSQEDSQETQYF TGCGCCAGCAGCCAAGAGGACAGTCAAGAGACCCAGTACTTC 14 NA TRBV4-1 NA TRBJ2-5
CASSQGPRAFF TGTGCCAGCAGCCAGGGACCGAGGGCTTTCTTT 11 NA TRBV16 NA TRBJ1-1
CASSLGTYEKLFF TGTGCCAGCAGCTTAGGTACTTATGAAAAACTGTTTTTT 13 NA TRBV7-9 NA TRBJ1-4
CASRRGLSEAFF TGTGCCAGCCGCAGGGGGCTCTCTGAAGCTTTCTTT 12 TRBD1 TRBV7-9 NA TRBJ1-1
CASPRRECSTDTQYF TGCGCCAGCCCCCGCCGCGAATGCAGCACAGATACGCAGTATTTT 15 NA TRBV10-1 NA TRBJ2-3
CASSVDSTYEQYF TGTGCCAGTAGTGTGGACAGTACCTACGAGCAGTACTTC 13 NA TRBV19 NA TRBJ2-7
CASSYSDLRGTQYF TGTGCCAGCAGTTACTCCGACCTTCGCGGGACCCAGTACTTC 14 NA TRBV6-6 NA TRBJ2-5
CASSLGIGPGQPQHF TGTGCCAGCAGCTTAGGCATAGGACCCGGTCAGCCCCAGCATTTT 15 NA TRBV7-2 NA TRBJ1-5
CASSRQGRGDQPQHF TGCGCCAGCAGCCGACAGGGTAGGGGCGATCAGCCCCAGCATTTT 15 TRBD1 TRBV10-1 NA TRBJ1-5
CASSTVPGTTYGYTF TGTGCCAGCAGCACCGTTCCCGGGACAACCTATGGCTACACCTTC 15 NA TRBV11-2 NA TRBJ1-2
CASQGQENTEAFF TGTGCCAGCCAAGGACAGGAGAACACTGAAGCTTTCTTT 13 TRBD1 TRBV13 NA TRBJ1-1
CASSQLTGQFREKLFF TGCGCCAGCAGTCAACTAACTGGACAATTTAGAGAAAAACTGTTTTTT 16 NA TRBV23-1 once TRBJ1-4
CSVEETVNTEAFF TGCAGCGTTGAAGAGACAGTGAACACTGAAGCTTTCTTT 13 NA TRBV29-1 few TRBJ1-1
CASSLSREGNQPQHF TGTGCCAGCAGTTTATCCAGGGAGGGCAATCAGCCCCAGCATTTT 15 NA TRBV27 NA TRBJ1-5
CASSQDEVGNQPQHF TGCGCCAGCAGCCAAGATGAGGTGGGCAATCAGCCCCAGCATTTT 15 NA TRBV4-1 NA TRBJ1-5
CAAQDRGQEDTQYF TGTGCCGCCCAGGACAGGGGGCAGGAAGATACGCAGTATTTT 14 TRBD1 TRBV2 NA TRBJ2-3
CASSYRGFTEAFF TGTGCCAGTAGTTACAGGGGATTTACTGAAGCTTTCTTT 13 TRBD1 TRBV19 NA TRBJ1-1
CASSEGFGQPQHF TGCGCCAGCAGTGAGGGGTTTGGTCAGCCCCAGCATTTT 13 NA TRBV10-2 once TRBJ1-5
CAISTRGTDTQYF TGTGCCATCAGTACTAGGGGAACAGATACGCAGTATTTT 13 NA TRBV10-3 NA TRBJ2-3
CASREGQGQHGYTF TGTGCCAGCAGAGAAGGACAGGGACAACATGGCTACACCTTC 14 TRBD1 TRBV7-9 NA TRBJ1-2
CASSYLGGTEAFF TGTGCCAGCAGCTACCTCGGGGGCACTGAAGCTTTCTTT 13 NA TRBV5-4 NA TRBJ1-1
CASSLSGANTEAFF TGTGCCAGCAGTTTATCGGGCGCGAACACTGAAGCTTTCTTT 14 NA TRBV28 NA TRBJ1-1
CASSLAGRGYEQYF TGTGCCAGCAGCTTAGCGGGCAGGGGTTACGAGCAGTACTTC 14 NA TRBV7-9 NA TRBJ2-7
CASTLLAGGVRSTGELFF TGTGCCAGCACCCTCCTTGCAGGTGGGGTTAGGAGCACCGGGGAGCTGTTTTTT 18 NA TRBV5-4 NA TRBJ2-2
CASSLSGGGTPLHF TGTGCCAGCAGCTTATCAGGGGGGGGCACACCCCTCCACTTT 14 TRBD1 TRBV7-9 NA TRBJ1-6
CASSPDRINEKLFF TGTGCCAGCAGCCCGGACAGGATTAATGAAAAACTGTTTTTT 14 TRBD1 TRBV7-2 NA TRBJ1-4
CASRVQGGNQPQHF TGTGCCAGCAGGGTACAGGGTGGCAATCAGCCCCAGCATTTT 14 NA TRBV28 NA TRBJ1-5
CASSRFRGTNEKLFF TGTGCCAGCAGTCGATTCAGGGGCACTAATGAAAAACTGTTTTTT 15 NA TRBV6-5 NA TRBJ1-4
CASSLGLAGTDEQYF TGTGCCAGTAGTCTTGGACTAGCGGGTACAGACGAGCAGTACTTC 15 TRBD2 TRBV19 medium-sized TRBJ2-7
CASSQNPGWNTQYF TGTGCCAGCAGTCAAAACCCCGGATGGAATACGCAGTATTTT 14 NA TRBV27 NA TRBJ2-3
CASSLVDGGEEKLFF TGCGCCAGCAGCTTGGTTGACGGCGGTGAGGAAAAACTGTTTTTT 15 NA TRBV5-1 NA TRBJ1-4
CASSYGGRGHNEQFF TGTGCCAGCAGCTACGGGGGGAGGGGCCACAATGAGCAGTTCTTC 15 TRBD2 TRBV7-3 NA TRBJ2-1
CATSRDGLGTEAFF TGTGCCACCAGCAGAGATGGGTTAGGCACTGAAGCTTTCTTT 14 NA TRBV15 NA TRBJ1-1
CASSFEGPYNSPLHF TGTGCCAGCAGCTTCGAGGGCCCCTATAATTCACCCCTCCACTTT 15 NA TRBV11-3 NA TRBJ1-6
CASSSGTGPYEQYF TGTGCCAGCAGCTCCGGGACAGGGCCCTACGAGCAGTACTTC 14 TRBD1 TRBV5-6 few TRBJ2-7
CASSSWSQGLSSYNEQFF TGTGCCAGCAGCTCTTGGTCGCAGGGGTTAAGCTCCTACAATGAGCAGTTCTTC 18 NA TRBV5-6 NA TRBJ2-1
CASSFAGGYNEQFF TGTGCCAGCAGCTTTGCGGGGGGGTACAATGAGCAGTTCTTC 14 TRBD2 TRBV11-2 NA TRBJ2-1
CASSEGHANEQFF TGTGCCAGCAGCGAGGGACACGCCAATGAGCAGTTCTTC 13 NA TRBV6-6 NA TRBJ2-1
CASSFLERANSPLHF TGTGCCAGCAGTTTTTTGGAACGGGCAAATTCACCCCTCCACTTT 15 NA TRBV28 NA TRBJ1-6
CASSLGGPGNTIYF TGTGCCAGCTCCCTGGGGGGCCCTGGAAACACCATATATTTT 14 NA TRBV7-8 NA TRBJ1-3
CASSLTTEQFF TGTGCCAGCAGCTTAACGACTGAGCAGTTCTTC 11 NA TRBV7-9 NA TRBJ2-1
CASSVGSGVYGYTF TGTGCCAGCAGCGTAGGATCTGGGGTCTATGGCTACACCTTC 14 NA TRBV9 few TRBJ1-2
CASSGGITGELFF TGTGCCAGCTCGGGGGGCATCACCGGGGAGCTGTTTTTT 13 NA TRBV2 NA TRBJ2-2
CASSLAGTGGGWTEAFF TGTGCCAGCAGCTTAGCTGGGACAGGGGGCGGGTGGACTGAAGCTTTCTTT 17 TRBD1 TRBV7-9 NA TRBJ1-1
CASSELGDWVEKLFF TGCGCCAGCAGTGAGTTGGGGGACTGGGTTGAAAAACTGTTTTTT 15 NA TRBV10-2 NA TRBJ1-4
CASQDRASMNTEAFF TGTGCCAGCCAAGACAGGGCTAGCATGAACACTGAAGCTTTCTTT 15 TRBD1 TRBV5-5 NA TRBJ1-1
CASSLGETGGYSGNTIYF TGTGCCAGCAGCTTAGGTGAAACAGGGGGATACTCTGGAAACACCATATATTTT 18 TRBD1 TRBV7-2 NA TRBJ1-3